The 8 T cell receptor beta chains in this list originate from one sample, sequenced in a study of response to subunit inactivated influenza vaccine. TCRdb re-called the RT-PCR reads through MiXCR, storing one row per CDR3 protein. The repertoire holds roughly 630,000 distinct CDR3 sequences, about 14% seen once, with less than 8.5% in the top ten. The sample in question was PBMCs from blood, obtained 14 to 15 days before vaccination. The receptors derive from a man aged 50-59 years who received an inactivated influenza vaccine.

The genes are TRBV11-2 and TRBJ2-1, with D perhaps being TRBD1 or TRBD2 (5 bases each). Trimming left V 3 bases short and J 6 bases short, with 12 bases between. The V gene's germline CDR1 is SGHAT and CDR2 FQNNGV. The CDR3 contains 14 residues. The CDR3 DNA follows: TGTGCCAGCAGCTTTTACGGGACGAGCAATGAGCAGTTCTTC. This translates into CASSFYGTSNEQFF.

The chain joins TRBV20-1 to TRBJ2-7; D tentatively fits TRBD1 or TRBD2 (5 bases each). The germline CDR1 and CDR2 sequences are DFQATT and SNEGSKA (reference sequence). The germline V and J ends were trimmed by 5 bases and 0 bases, with 17 bases remaining between them. This CDR3 is 15 amino acids long. Here the CDR3 DNA reads TGCAGTGCTCGGTCCGGTGGGGGAAACTCCTACGAGCAGTACTTC. This encodes CSARSGGGNSYEQYF.

The table lists this clonotype with many counts. The CDR3 sequence: CASSPLRGAQETQYF. DNA of the CDR3: TGTGCCAGCAGCCCCTTGAGGGGGGCACAAGAGACCCAGTACTTC. The chain links TRBV16 to TRBJ2-5; D is perhaps TRBD1 or TRBD2 (6 bases each). The ends were cut back, 4 bases at V and 2 bases at J, with 14 bases in the middle. The CDR3 loop spans 15 amino acids. Germline assignment: CDR1 KGHSY and CDR2 FQNENV.

There are a few counts of this clonotype. The V gene is TRBV2, the J gene TRBJ2-7; D remains unclear. V was pared by 4 bases and J by 3 bases, with 10 bases between. The CDR3 runs 13 residues. In germline, CDR1 is SNHLY, CDR2 FYNNEI. The CDR3 DNA is TGTGCCAGCAGTGGCCTGCTGGGCTACGAGCAGTACTTC. It specifies CASSGLLGYEQYF.

The chain is built from TRBV20-1 and TRBJ2-1; D remains unclear. Trimming stripped 0 bases from V and 7 bases from J, with 10 bases between. This CDR3 comprises 13 residues. The V gene's germline CDR1 is DFQATT and CDR2 SNEGSKA (reference sequence). CDR3 residues: CSARDDPGNEQFF. In DNA, the CDR3 is TGCAGTGCTAGAGATGACCCGGGTAATGAGCAGTTCTTC.

This clonotype was picked up a small number of times. The V and J genes are TRBV4-1 and TRBJ2-7; TRBD2 might be the D (7 bases). V was cut by 4 bases and J by 7 bases, with 17 bases left in between. This CDR3 is 14 amino acids long. Per the germline V gene, CDR1 is MGHRA and CDR2 is YSYEKL. The CDR3 nucleotides read TGCGCCAGCAGCCCAGCGGGACAACTAGGGGAGCAGTACTTC. This encodes CASSPAGQLGEQYF.

The rearrangement joins TRBV20-1 to TRBJ2-5; tentative D call: TRBD1 (6 bases). The CDR3 contains 14 residues. Trimming removed 1 base at V and 1 base at J, with 10 bases between. Germline-derived CDR1 and CDR2 are DFQATT and SNEGSKA (reference sequence). CDR3 coding DNA: TGCAGTGCTAGAGTTGGGGGCCTCCAAGAGACCCAGTACTTC. Translation: CSARVGGLQETQYF.

This clonotype was seen only a few times. The chain joins TRBV27 to TRBJ2-3; D not resolved. This CDR3 comprises 16 residues. V lost 3 bases, J lost 4 bases, and 17 bases lay in between. Germline V CDR1 and CDR2: MNHEY, SMNVEV (reference sequence). CDR3 region: CASSFFGPLSPDTQYF. The CDR3 nucleotides are TGTGCCAGCAGTTTCTTCGGGCCCCTAAGCCCAGATACGCAGTATTTT.